A single T cell receptor beta chain is shown here with its context. What it binds is unknown. These data are taken from a study of radiation and T cells in renal cell carcinoma. Study details: Nephrectomy followed 15 Gy stereotactic body radiation by 4 weeks. Overall study findings and caveats: From baseline, blood top tumor clonotypes peaked at 2 weeks post-radiation.

V shed 6 bases, J shed 10 bases, and the junction held 15 bases outside the gene matches. The CDR3 is 16 residues long. Germline V CDR1 and CDR2: LNHDA, SQIVND (reference sequence). TCRdb's table, derived via immunoSEQ multiplex PCR, lists solely in-frame clones and lacks some. The data show roughly 130,000 clones, roughly four fifths seen once. Time point given: blood 2 weeks post-SBRT. Treatment noted: 15 Gy SBRT to primary tumor, nephrectomy 4 weeks later. After SBRT, blood was collected at 2 and 4 weeks, plus baseline. The tumor was a clear cell renal cell carcinoma. The chain links TRBV19 to TRBJ1-6, with 7 bases that match TRBD1. Sequenced here: blood, sampled from a patient whose treatment included radiotherapy and nephrectomy. This sequence was found in a woman aged 60 to 75 with renal cell carcinoma. CDR3 sequence: CASSITGQPAGSPLHF. In nucleotides, the CDR3 is TGTGCCAGTAGCATAACGGGACAGCCCGCTGGATCACCCCTCCACTTT.